This TCR beta chain was captured by sequencing in a study of T cell responses to AZD1222 COVID-19 vaccine (dated by TCRdb to about 2021). In the study overall: A total of around 240 trial participants underwent TCR sequencing, of whom 207 had received two doses of AZD1222 and around 25 had received two doses of the MenACWY control vaccine. Trial participants were enrolled by age into 18-55, 56-69 and 70-plus year subgroups, with roughly 150, 30 and 60 TCR-sequenced participants respectively. The investigation overall reported the following: After two AZD1222 doses, both the breadth and the depth of spike-specific TCRs were significantly higher than at day 0 and than in MenACWY recipients. CD4 TCRs associated with the vaccine covered the entire spike protein, and the dominant responses were in regions 160-218 and 743-854. The 56-69-year group was small, and its depth increase did not reach significance, likely because of low power. Participants were mostly white British, with more females than males. The authors suggested clonal diversity may have been underestimated. Nearly half of unique spike-specific TCRs reportedly recognized epitopes outside regions mutated in the B.1.351 and B.1.1.7 variants. Because no samples from the day 14 peak response were available, repertoires could be characterized only after the peak T cell response. Conclusions about previously exposed vaccinees are limited because only five or six AZD1222 recipients were SARS-CoV-2 seropositive at baseline.

The CDR3 regions of human TCRbeta chains were analyzed by immunosequencing. In the source study's methods: Repertoire TCRs were matched against a reference library of SARS-CoV-2-specific TCRs generated with the MIRA antigen-specificity platform. Breadth was defined as the fraction of unique TCRs that were SARS-CoV-2-associated. Depth was defined as the fraction of total T cells that were SARS-CoV-2-associated. Using the MIRA data, each spike-specific TCR was mapped to the spike region that the TCR reacts to and placed in a CD4 or CD8 class. Log10-transformed breadth and depth values were compared by one-way ANOVA with Sidak's multiple comparisons tests. TCRdb stores this immuneACCESS table with in-frame sequences only. Part of the clones is absent; in the studies checked, under half of the shortfall reflects unresolved V genes, and no reason is known for the rest. V, J and clone size were drawn from that table, and D and trimming were deduced from the DNA. The sample includes about 91,000 clones, with approximately 90% observed a single time. The ten largest clones take up roughly 3.1% of the sample.

The CDR3 has 13 amino acids, counting the end cysteine and phenylalanine. Just CDR3 DNA is preserved here, 39 bases in frame from base 1. Via the germline V gene, CDR1 is SGHDN and CDR2 FVKESK. Trimming at the junction amounts to 3 bases on V and 6 bases on J, and the germline ends lie 12 bases apart. The sample's time point label is to be understood as: about 28 days (+/-7) after the second vaccine dose. AZD1222 recipients whose second dose came at about 4 weeks and those whose second dose came at about 12 weeks were combined into one group, since spike-specific TCR depth and breadth did not differ between the two schedules. Vaccinee samples came from UK trials COV001 and COV002, including a single-blind randomized controlled phase 2/3 trial of AZD1222 (ChAdOx1 nCoV-19) in healthy adults. For TCRbeta chain sequencing, PBMC samples from trial participants were taken at day 0 and at day 28 after the second dose.

In the case of this clone: Its binding antigen is unknown. Per-nucleotide qualities are absent, and no much larger clonotype sits a single base away.

The sequence was obtained from an adult who received the AZD1222 COVID-19 vaccine. The V gene is TRBV14 and the J gene is TRBJ2-7; the D gene is perhaps TRBD2, on 7 matching bases. The sample here was peripheral blood, taken 28 days after the second AZD1222 dose. DNA sequence: TGTGCCAGCAGCCAGCTCCGGGGGGCCGAGCAGTACTTC. It specifies CASSQLRGAEQYF.